This section outlines one TCR beta chain sequence together with its context. Clones were read by immunoSEQ multiplex PCR, and TCRdb kept only the in-frame ones, dropping some. The repertoire holds over 70,000 clones, around 90% seen once, with roughly 1.6% in the top ten. The data are from a study of Tregs in tolerant kidney transplant recipients. Recipients received nonmyeloablative bone marrow transplants from related graft donors, with transient mixed chimerism. Germline CDR1 reads LNHDA; CDR2 reads SQIVND (reference sequence). The V and J ends lost 2 bases and 5 bases respectively, with 9 bases between them. The CDR3 consists of 13 residues.

The source was CD4+ T cells from blood (PBMCs), collected 24 months after the transplant. V gene TRBV19 combines with J gene TRBJ1-1; no definite D call. The source of this sequence is a human patient who received a combined kidney and bone marrow transplant. Some T cells may have come from the graft donor. This CDR3 is CASSIKGVTEAFF. CDR3 sequence (DNA): TGTGCCAGTAGTATAAAGGGAGTTACTGAAGCTTTCTTT.